This T cell receptor beta chain was captured by sequencing in a study of T-cell memory formation after mild COVID-19. MiXCR, applied by TCRdb to the 5' RACE reads, yields one record per CDR3 protein. The table shows roughly 450,000 distinct CDR3 sequences, with more than 15% occurring only once. In its sample, this clonotype was seen a few times. CDR1 SGHVS and CDR2 FNYEAQ come from the germline V gene. This CDR3 contains 15 residues. V was cut by 0 bases and J by 2 bases, with 8 bases left in between. This clonotype originated in a man aged 18 to 29 who had mild COVID-19 (a few samples of this study predate the infection). Cell type and time point are not known. Material for sequencing was PBMCs or a T cell subset sorted from them (not recorded which). The gene calls are TRBV7-6 and TRBJ1-3; D remains unclear. CDR3 sequence (DNA): TGTGCCAGCAGCTTAGCGGACGAGACTGGAAACACCATATATTTT. Translation gives CASSLADETGNTIYF.